Listed below are T cell receptor beta chains from one sample, sequenced in a study of T cells in Graves' hyperthyroidism and ophthalmopathy. TCRdb fed the multiplex PCR reads into MiXCR, producing one record per CDR3 protein. The data show about 360,000 distinct CDR3 sequences, about 13% seen once. The sequencing input was blood. Every receptor here comes from a woman in her late teens or twenties with Graves' hyperthyroidism. The CDR3 runs from the conserved cysteine through the conserved F or W. Fields, in order: clone size, J gene, D gene, V gene, CDR3 protein, CDR3 DNA. A D gene is named only where the DNA matches it firmly. Size values are once, few and many counts, or a class for expanded clones, and some rows have none.

clone_size: many
j_call: TRBJ2-1
d_call: .
v_call: TRBV18
cdr3_aa: CASSPGGHDEQFF
cdr3_nt: TGTGCCAGCTCACCCGGGGGGCACGATGAGCAGTTCTTC

clone_size: .
j_call: TRBJ1-6
d_call: .
v_call: TRBV5-6
cdr3_aa: CASSLAPSAPPLHF
cdr3_nt: TGTGCCAGCAGTCTTGCACCCTCCGCCCCACCCCTCCACTTT

clone_size: many
j_call: TRBJ1-2
d_call: .
v_call: TRBV20-1
cdr3_aa: CSARKTVTLYGYTF
cdr3_nt: TGCAGTGCTAGAAAGACAGTCACACTTTATGGCTACACCTTC

clone_size: many
j_call: TRBJ2-7
d_call: .
v_call: TRBV7-2
cdr3_aa: CASSPEPLTYEQYF
cdr3_nt: TGTGCCAGCAGCCCAGAGCCGCTTACCTACGAGCAGTACTTC

clone_size: many
j_call: TRBJ1-4
d_call: TRBD1
v_call: TRBV28
cdr3_aa: CASSPQGVIVGGEKLFF
cdr3_nt: TGTGCCAGCAGCCCACAGGGGGTGATAGTAGGGGGTGAAAAACTGTTTTTT

clone_size: many
j_call: TRBJ1-1
d_call: .
v_call: TRBV12-3/TRBV12-4
cdr3_aa: CASTKRRVGAFF
cdr3_nt: TGTGCCAGCACAAAAAGGAGGGTTGGAGCTTTCTTT

clone_size: many
j_call: TRBJ2-7
d_call: .
v_call: TRBV6-1
cdr3_aa: CASSETDYEQYF
cdr3_nt: TGTGCCAGCAGTGAAACGGACTACGAGCAGTACTTC

clone_size: few
j_call: TRBJ2-7
d_call: TRBD2
v_call: TRBV6-2/TRBV6-3
cdr3_aa: CASSATSERPYEQYF
cdr3_nt: TGTGCCAGCAGCGCCACTAGCGAGAGGCCCTACGAGCAGTACTTC

clone_size: few
j_call: TRBJ2-1
d_call: .
v_call: TRBV6-5
cdr3_aa: CASRRTRDGSYNEQFF
cdr3_nt: TGTGCCAGCAGGAGGACCCGGGACGGCTCCTACAATGAGCAGTTCTTC

clone_size: many
j_call: TRBJ2-7
d_call: .
v_call: TRBV28
cdr3_aa: CASRVQDPYEQYF
cdr3_nt: TGTGCCAGCAGGGTCCAGGACCCCTACGAGCAGTACTTC

clone_size: many
j_call: TRBJ2-3
d_call: TRBD1
v_call: TRBV2
cdr3_aa: CASRGRSTGGWIDTQYF
cdr3_nt: TGTGCCAGCAGAGGGCGATCTACAGGGGGATGGATAGATACGCAGTATTTT

clone_size: .
j_call: TRBJ1-2
d_call: .
v_call: TRBV10-3
cdr3_aa: CAINEDYGYTF
cdr3_nt: TGTGCCATCAATGAGGACTATGGCTACACCTTC

clone_size: many
j_call: TRBJ1-2
d_call: .
v_call: TRBV6-1
cdr3_aa: CASTEAGNLFGYTF
cdr3_nt: TGTGCCAGCACTGAAGCCGGGAACCTATTTGGCTACACCTTC

clone_size: many
j_call: TRBJ1-2
d_call: .
v_call: TRBV6-2/TRBV6-3
cdr3_aa: CASSYSADNYGYTF
cdr3_nt: TGTGCCAGCAGTTACTCGGCGGATAACTATGGCTACACCTTC

clone_size: .
j_call: TRBJ2-4
d_call: .
v_call: TRBV6-2/TRBV6-3
cdr3_aa: CASSFPPRSIQYF
cdr3_nt: TGTGCCAGCAGTTTCCCGCCACGGTCCATTCAGTACTTC

clone_size: .
j_call: TRBJ2-7
d_call: .
v_call: TRBV3-1
cdr3_aa: CASSSQGGDHEQYF
cdr3_nt: TGTGCCAGCAGCTCCCAGGGGGGGGATCACGAGCAGTACTTC

clone_size: few
j_call: TRBJ2-1
d_call: .
v_call: TRBV7-2
cdr3_aa: CASSSFLWGRNNEQFF
cdr3_nt: TGTGCCAGCAGCTCATTTCTCTGGGGGAGAAACAATGAGCAGTTCTTC

clone_size: .
j_call: TRBJ1-5
d_call: .
v_call: TRBV14
cdr3_aa: CASSQSTNQPQHF
cdr3_nt: TGTGCCAGCAGCCAATCCACGAATCAGCCCCAGCATTTT

clone_size: many
j_call: TRBJ1-1
d_call: .
v_call: TRBV3-1
cdr3_aa: CASSQWSGRGTEAFF
cdr3_nt: TGTGCCAGCAGCCAATGGTCAGGGAGGGGCACTGAAGCTTTCTTT

clone_size: many
j_call: TRBJ2-3
d_call: TRBD2
v_call: TRBV2
cdr3_aa: CASSKRDPTDTQYF
cdr3_nt: TGTGCCAGCAGTAAGCGGGACCCCACAGATACGCAGTATTTT

clone_size: .
j_call: TRBJ2-2
d_call: .
v_call: TRBV7-3
cdr3_aa: CASPPPELFF
cdr3_nt: TGTGCCAGCCCCCCCCCGGAGCTGTTTTTT

clone_size: many
j_call: TRBJ2-7
d_call: TRBD2
v_call: TRBV6-1
cdr3_aa: CASTPSGSFNEQYF
cdr3_nt: TGTGCCAGCACGCCCAGCGGGAGCTTCAACGAGCAGTACTTC

clone_size: .
j_call: TRBJ1-1
d_call: .
v_call: TRBV27
cdr3_aa: CASSLEGISPVAFF
cdr3_nt: TGTGCCAGCAGTTTGGAAGGGATTTCTCCGGTAGCTTTCTTT

clone_size: many
j_call: TRBJ1-6
d_call: .
v_call: TRBV27
cdr3_aa: CASSLVPGNSPLHF
cdr3_nt: TGTGCCAGCAGTTTGGTCCCCGGTAATTCACCCCTCCACTTT

clone_size: many
j_call: TRBJ2-3
d_call: TRBD1
v_call: TRBV15
cdr3_aa: CATSRDPGQGPDTQYF
cdr3_nt: TGTGCCACCAGCAGAGATCCGGGACAGGGTCCAGATACGCAGTATTTT

clone_size: few
j_call: TRBJ2-5
d_call: .
v_call: TRBV20-1
cdr3_aa: CSARVSVQETQYF
cdr3_nt: TGCAGTGCTAGAGTATCAGTCCAAGAGACCCAGTACTTC

clone_size: many
j_call: TRBJ2-1
d_call: TRBD1
v_call: TRBV27
cdr3_aa: CASTRTGSDEQFF
cdr3_nt: TGTGCCAGCACCAGGACAGGGAGTGATGAGCAGTTCTTC

clone_size: many
j_call: TRBJ1-5
d_call: TRBD1
v_call: TRBV2
cdr3_aa: CASSDDRGWVQPQHF
cdr3_nt: TGTGCCAGCAGCGACGACAGGGGGTGGGTTCAGCCCCAGCATTTT

clone_size: .
j_call: TRBJ1-5
d_call: .
v_call: TRBV20-1
cdr3_aa: CSALKLTRNDQPQHF
cdr3_nt: TGCAGTGCCCTTAAACTGACAAGGAACGATCAGCCCCAGCATTTT

clone_size: .
j_call: TRBJ1-1
d_call: .
v_call: TRBV6-2/TRBV6-3
cdr3_aa: CASSYTLKGSNTEAFF
cdr3_nt: TGTGCCAGCAGTTACACCCTTAAGGGGTCGAACACTGAAGCTTTCTTT

clone_size: many
j_call: TRBJ2-7
d_call: TRBD1
v_call: TRBV5-6
cdr3_aa: CASSLGTGGPYEQYF
cdr3_nt: TGTGCCAGCAGCTTGGGGACAGGTGGACCCTACGAGCAGTACTTC

clone_size: .
j_call: TRBJ2-7
d_call: .
v_call: TRBV20-1
cdr3_aa: CSAYKQGYEQYF
cdr3_nt: TGCAGTGCTTATAAACAGGGCTACGAGCAGTACTTC